This T cell receptor (beta chain) derives from a study of blood T cell repertoires in COVID-19. Generated by immunoSEQ multiplex PCR, the TCRdb table keeps only in-frame clones and is missing some. The table shows fewer than 400,000 clones, with 85% occurring only once. Germline values: CDR1 SEHNR, CDR2 FQNEAQ (reference sequence). The trim removed 6 bases at V and 3 bases at J, leaving 10 bases unmatched. The CDR3 spans 16 residues. This clonotype was sampled from a woman in her late teens or twenties with acute or convalescent COVID-19. The chain is built from TRBV7-9 and TRBJ1-2; TRBD1 agrees at 10 bases. Sequencing used peripheral blood. The CDR3 is CASRRYRQGAHYGYTF. The CDR3 DNA reads TGTGCCAGCAGGCGCTACCGACAGGGGGCTCACTATGGCTACACCTTC.